This TCR beta chain was recorded in a study of blood T cell repertoires in COVID-19. As for the study in general: Donors in the United States, Italy and Spain gave samples during acute or convalescent COVID-19. T cells, B-cell-depleted T cells, or PBMCs provided the cDNA or gDNA that served as material.

As handled by the study authors: Amplification from reference gene primers served as the basis for estimated nucleated cell counts. Profiled with immunoSEQ multiplex PCR; TCRdb holds only in-frame clones, not every one. V, J and clone size derive from that table, while D and trimming were established from the DNA sequence. In the table there are tens of thousands of clones, 70% to 90% of which are singletons. In its sample, this clone was seen once. The CDR3 contains 15 residues. Germline CDR1 and CDR2: SGHRS and YFSETQ. Trimming took off 3 bases at V and 7 bases at J, with 16 bases between the two ends.

This receptor was obtained from a human donor in a cohort sampled during active COVID-19. Sequences were obtained from peripheral blood. V is TRBV5-1 and J is TRBJ2-2; D may be TRBD2 (6 bases). The CDR3, as DNA: TGCGCCAGCAGCTCGGGACTGTCCGGGAGCGGGGAGCTGTTTTTT. Its protein product is CASSSGLSGSGELFF. Using reference TRBV5-1 and TRBJ2-2 for the parts outside the CDR3, the full variable domain is KAGVTQTPRYLIKTRGQQVTLSCSPISGHRSVSWYQQTPGQGLQFLFEYFSETQRNKGNFPGRFSGRQFSNSRSEMNVSTLELGDSALYLCASSSGLSGSGELFFGEGSRLTVL.